The 18 T cell receptor beta chains in this list originate from one sample, sequenced in a study of cytomegalovirus exposure and HLA in healthy donors. Primers: 60 Vbeta forward and 13 Jbeta reverse. Measured with immunoSEQ multiplex PCR; TCRdb has only the in-frame clones, and not every one. The specimen's table records almost 45,000 clones. Sequenced material: PBMCs. The receptors originated from a male donor in good health and CMV-seronegative.

The V call is TRBV5-4, the J call TRBJ2-3; 11 bases fit TRBD2. The germline V gene has CDR1 SGHNT and CDR2 YYREEE (reference sequence). The CDR3 consists of 13 residues. The V segment lost 9 bases and the J segment 4 bases; nucleotides outside the gene matches: 4. The CDR3 DNA follows: TGTGCCATTAGCGGGAGGGAGGCAGATACGCAGTATTTT. This sequence encodes CAISGREADTQYF.

This chain's CDR3 is CASSSTGGGTQYF. CDR3 nucleotide sequence: TGTGCCAGCAGTTCGACAGGGGGCGGTACGCAGTATTTT. This chain links TRBV27 with TRBJ2-3; 10 bases map to TRBD1. With V trimmed by 4 bases and J by 8 bases, 3 bases remained unmatched. This CDR3 is built from 13 residues. From germline, CDR1 is MNHEY and CDR2 SMNVEV (reference sequence).

The gene calls are TRBV30 and TRBJ2-5, with 9 bases lining up with TRBD1. There are 14 residues in the CDR3. The V gene end was trimmed by 4 bases and the J gene end by 5 bases; junction bases not matched to a gene: 8. Per germline, CDR1 GTSNPN and CDR2 SVGIG (reference sequence). This CDR3 reads CAWTRDRAWETQYF. The CDR3 bases are TGTGCCTGGACCCGGGACAGGGCCTGGGAGACCCAGTACTTC. The variable domain in full, with the rest retrieved from reference TRBV30 and TRBJ2-5, is SQTIHQWPATLVQPVGSPLSLECTVEGTSNPNLYWYRQAAGRGLQLLFYSVGIGQISSEVPQNLSASRPQDRQFILSSKKLLLSDSGFYLCAWTRDRAWETQYFGPGTRLLVL.

The gene calls are TRBV4-3 and TRBJ2-3; possibly TRBD2 for D (6 bases). The CDR3 length is 20 residues. The V end lost 2 bases, the J end lost 2 bases, and 26 bases lay between the germline ends. CDR1 is LGHNA, CDR2 YSLEER, per germline. The chain's CDR3 is CASSQRWGSEGGMNTDTQYF. The CDR3 DNA is TGCGCCAGCAGCCAAAGGTGGGGGTCCGAAGGCGGGATGAACACAGATACGCAGTATTTT.

The chain is built from TRBV7-9 and TRBJ2-1, with 11 positions matching TRBD2. Trimming removed 5 bases from V and 6 bases from J; junction bases left unmatched: 6. CDR3 length: 15 amino acids. Looked up from germline, CDR1 is SEHNR and CDR2 is FQNEAQ (reference sequence). The CDR3 DNA follows: TGTGCCAGCAGCACTTCCGGGACTAGCGGCAATGAGCAGTTCTTC. Residues: CASSTSGTSGNEQFF.

The V gene is TRBV9, the J gene TRBJ2-3, with D perhaps TRBD2 (5 bases). The V end lost 0 bases, the J end lost 2 bases, and 10 bases lay between the germline ends. The CDR3 has 15 amino acids. Per germline, CDR1 SGDLS and CDR2 YYNGEE. The CDR3, as DNA: TGTGCCAGCAGCGTAGTCCCGAGGGCCACAGATACGCAGTATTTT. Amino acids: CASSVVPRATDTQYF.

The chain carries TRBV6-5 and TRBJ1-5, with TRBD1 matching over 7 bases. There are 14 residues in the CDR3. Trimming at V came to 6 bases and at J to 6 bases, leaving 8 bases not matched to a gene. The V gene's germline CDR1 is MNHEY and CDR2 SVGAGI. The CDR3 nucleotides read TGTGCCAGCAGGCCACAGGGGAGAATTCAGCCCCAGCATTTT. This translates into CASRPQGRIQPQHF.

The rearrangement links TRBV27 to TRBJ2-7, with TRBD2 as a possible D gene (6 bases). The germline V and J ends were trimmed by 5 bases and 3 bases, with 17 bases remaining between them. The CDR3 contains 15 residues. Germline CDR1 and CDR2: MNHEY and SMNVEV (reference sequence). Written as DNA, the CDR3 is TGTGCCAGCAGTCTAGAGCTAGCGACACACTACGAGCAGTACTTC. Amino acid sequence: CASSLELATHYEQYF.

The chain has TRBV6-6 and TRBJ2-1, with D possibly TRBD1 on 6 matching bases. Germline assignment: CDR1 MNHNY and CDR2 SVGAGI (reference sequence). The CDR3 has 14 residues. V was cut by 11 bases and J by 1 base, with 15 bases left in between. DNA of the CDR3: TGTGCCGGAGCTTACAGGGAATCCTACAATGAGCAGTTCTTC. Its translation is CAGAYRESYNEQFF.

V is TRBV10-3 and J is TRBJ2-3; a weak D match, TRBD2 (6 bases). CDR3 length: 15 amino acids. Trimming left V 0 bases short and J 3 bases short, with 10 bases between. CDR1 is ENHRY and CDR2 is SYGVKD in the germline V gene. For the CDR3, the DNA is TGTGCCATCAGTGAGTCGGGCGGGGTGACAGATACGCAGTATTTT. Its protein is CAISESGGVTDTQYF.

This chain joins TRBV6-1 and TRBJ2-7; 12 nucleotides agree with TRBD2. The CDR3 runs 14 residues. The ends lost 6 bases at V and 2 bases at J; junction bases unmatched: 2. Germline lookup yields CDR1 MNHNS and CDR2 SASEGT. The CDR3 spells CASSPSGRAYEQYF. As DNA, the CDR3 is TGTGCCAGCAGCCCTAGCGGGAGGGCCTACGAGCAGTACTTC.

V usage is TRBV6-4 and J usage is TRBJ1-6; 9 bases are shared with TRBD1. After removal of 8 bases from V and 4 bases from J, the junction contained 6 bases not matched to a gene. The CDR3 has 15 amino acids. Germline loops: CDR1 MRHNA, CDR2 SNTAGT. CDR3 in amino acids: CASAAGTGYNSPLHF. As DNA, the CDR3 is TGTGCCAGCGCGGCCGGGACAGGGTATAATTCACCCCTCCACTTT.

The chain employs TRBV5-1 and TRBJ2-7; D is unclear. The ends were cut back, 4 bases at V and 2 bases at J, with 4 bases in the middle. Germline lookup yields CDR1 SGHRS and CDR2 YFSETQ. The CDR3 is 11 amino acids. CDR3 nucleotide sequence: TGCGCCAGCAGCCCCGCCTACGAGCAGTACTTC. It codes for CASSPAYEQYF.

The chain has TRBV6-5 and TRBJ1-1; possible D gene TRBD1, 5 bases. CDR3 length: 16 residues. Between the trimmed V and J ends, which lost 2 bases and 0 bases, there was a span of 13 bases. Looked up from germline, CDR1 is MNHEY and CDR2 is SVGAGI. The DNA of the CDR3 is TGTGCCAGCAGTTACGGGGGTCGGAGGGTGAACACTGAAGCTTTCTTT. Protein sequence: CASSYGGRRVNTEAFF.

This chain joins TRBV10-3 and TRBJ1-1; D is perhaps TRBD1 (5 bases). The V end was cut by 3 bases, the J end by 1 base, with 9 bases between. CDR1 ENHRY and CDR2 SYGVKD come from the germline V gene. This CDR3 is built from 14 residues. The CDR3 coding sequence is TGTGCCATCAGTGAACGACAGAAGAACACTGAAGCTTTCTTT. Its translation is CAISERQKNTEAFF.

V usage is TRBV29-1 and J usage is TRBJ2-3, with D possibly TRBD2 on 6 matching bases. CDR1 is SQVTM and CDR2 is ANQGSEA in the germline V gene. CDR3 length: 12 amino acids. V was trimmed by 7 bases and J by 6 bases, leaving 14 bases between them. This chain's CDR3 is CSAPLARDTQYF. The CDR3 DNA sequence: TGCAGCGCCCCACTAGCTAGGGATACGCAGTATTTT.

CDR3 coding DNA: TGTGCCAGCAGTGACCTCGAGGGCAGGGGCCGTGACTATGGCTACACCTTC. Protein sequence: CASSDLEGRGRDYGYTF. The chain carries TRBV25-1 and TRBJ1-2, with a tentative D call TRBD1 (6 bases). The germline V gene encodes CDR1 MGHDK and CDR2 SYGVNS. This CDR3 is built from 17 residues. The germline V and J ends were trimmed by 3 bases and 3 bases, with 20 bases remaining between them.

CDR3 bases: TGTGCCAGCAGATTACGACACGCGGAGACCCAGTACTTC. This sequence encodes CASRLRHAETQYF. The J gene is TRBJ2-5, the V gene TRBV5-6; no reliable D call. The CDR3 loop spans 13 amino acids. V lost 5 bases, J lost 5 bases, and 13 bases lay in between. The germline V gene encodes CDR1 SGHDT and CDR2 YYEEEE.